This T cell receptor (beta chain) was retrieved from a study of T cells after yellow fever vaccination. TCRdb reanalysed the 5' RACE reads using MiXCR and keeps one entry per CDR3 protein. This sample has some 120,000 distinct CDR3 sequences, with nearly 15% found just once. This clonotype was detected only a few times. V lost 3 bases and J lost 0, with 12 bases in between. CDR1 MGHRA and CDR2 YSYEKL come from the germline V gene. CDR3 length: 16 residues. The chain combines TRBV4-1 with TRBJ1-5; the D gene is possibly TRBD1 (5 bases). The starting material was CD8+ T cells sorted from PBMCs, obtained 5 days after the yellow fever booster vaccination. This receptor was taken from a man aged 18 to 30 who received the YFV17D yellow fever vaccine. The CDR3 DNA sequence: TGCGCCAGCAGCCAGTCGACAGTGTATAGCAATCAGCCCCAGCATTTT. This translates into CASSQSTVYSNQPQHF.